This T cell receptor (beta chain) comes out of a study of OX40 agonist ivuxolimab in advanced cancers. Produced via immunoSEQ multiplex PCR; TCRdb's table is partial and in-frame only. The sample carries 50,000 to 65,000 clones, approximately 90% recorded once. The length of the CDR3 is 15 residues. Germline CDR1 reads SEHNR; CDR2 reads FQNEAQ (reference sequence). Trimming cost V 5 bases and J 3 bases, with 16 bases left between them. In its sample, this clone was seen once. Its specificity is unknown. General study findings and limits: At doses 0.1 to 3.0 mg/kg, CD4+ and CD8+ clones expanded. The study did not work out the antigen specificity of the expanded peripheral T cells. Low clonal expansion, among the lowest seen, marked partial responders at 0.1-3.0 mg/kg.

The specimen comprised CD4+ or CD8+ T cells sorted from blood, sampled in a trial of the OX40 agonist ivuxolimab. This sequence originates from an adult with an advanced solid tumor such as melanoma, head and neck, liver or kidney cancer. The V gene is TRBV7-9, the J gene TRBJ2-5, with D possibly matching TRBD2 (6 bases). In DNA, the CDR3 is TGTGCCAGCAGCGCGGTGGAGGGGAGGAAAGAGACCCAGTACTTC. Translation gives CASSAVEGRKETQYF.